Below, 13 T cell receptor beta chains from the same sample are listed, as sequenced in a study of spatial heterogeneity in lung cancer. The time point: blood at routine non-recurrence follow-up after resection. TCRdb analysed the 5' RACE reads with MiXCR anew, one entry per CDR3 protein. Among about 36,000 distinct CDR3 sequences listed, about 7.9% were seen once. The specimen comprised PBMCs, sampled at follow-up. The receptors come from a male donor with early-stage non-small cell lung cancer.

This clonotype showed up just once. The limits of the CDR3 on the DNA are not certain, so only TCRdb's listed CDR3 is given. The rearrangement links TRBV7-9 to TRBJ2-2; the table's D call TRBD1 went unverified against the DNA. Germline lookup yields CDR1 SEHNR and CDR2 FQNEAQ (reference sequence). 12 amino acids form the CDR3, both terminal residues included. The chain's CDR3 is CAIRTPAGSCFF.

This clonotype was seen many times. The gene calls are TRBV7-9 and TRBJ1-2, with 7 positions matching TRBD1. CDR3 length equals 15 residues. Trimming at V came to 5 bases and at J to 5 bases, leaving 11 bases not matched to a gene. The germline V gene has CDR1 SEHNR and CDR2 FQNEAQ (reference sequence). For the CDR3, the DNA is TGTGCCAGCAGCGTACATAGTAGACAGGGTTATGGCTACACCTTC. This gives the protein CASSVHSRQGYGYTF.

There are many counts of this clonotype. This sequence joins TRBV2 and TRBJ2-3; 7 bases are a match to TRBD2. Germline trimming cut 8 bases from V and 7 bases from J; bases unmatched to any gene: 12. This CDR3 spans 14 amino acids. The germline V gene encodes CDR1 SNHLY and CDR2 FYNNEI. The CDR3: CASAGGGARNTQYF. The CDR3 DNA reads TGTGCCAGCGCCGGGGGAGGGGCCCGAAATACGCAGTATTTT.

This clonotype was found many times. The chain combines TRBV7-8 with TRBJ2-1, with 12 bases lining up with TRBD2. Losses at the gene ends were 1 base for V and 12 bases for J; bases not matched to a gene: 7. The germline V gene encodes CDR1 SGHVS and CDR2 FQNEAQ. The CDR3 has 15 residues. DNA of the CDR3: TGTGCCAGCAGCTTAGTCCCTAGCGGGGGGGTAGGGCAGTTCTTC. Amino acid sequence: CASSLVPSGGVGQFF.

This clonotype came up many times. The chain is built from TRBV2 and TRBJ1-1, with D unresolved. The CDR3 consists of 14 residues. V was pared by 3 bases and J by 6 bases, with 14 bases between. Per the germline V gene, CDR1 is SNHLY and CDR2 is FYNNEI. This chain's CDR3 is CASSDKDGRSEAFF. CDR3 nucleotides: TGTGCCAGCAGTGACAAAGACGGTAGGTCTGAAGCTTTCTTT.

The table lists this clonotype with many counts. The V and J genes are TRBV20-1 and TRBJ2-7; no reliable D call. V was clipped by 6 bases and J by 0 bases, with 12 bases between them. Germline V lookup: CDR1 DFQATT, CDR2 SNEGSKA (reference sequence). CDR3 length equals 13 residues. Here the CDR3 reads CSAIGALSYEQYF. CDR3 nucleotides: TGCAGTGCAATCGGAGCGCTCTCCTACGAGCAGTACTTC.

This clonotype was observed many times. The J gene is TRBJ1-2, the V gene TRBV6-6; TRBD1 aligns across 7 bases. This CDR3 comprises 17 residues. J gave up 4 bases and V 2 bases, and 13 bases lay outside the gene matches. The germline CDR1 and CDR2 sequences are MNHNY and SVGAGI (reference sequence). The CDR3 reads CASSYGVAAQGLYGYTF. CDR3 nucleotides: TGTGCCAGCAGTTACGGGGTAGCTGCACAGGGGCTCTATGGCTACACCTTC.

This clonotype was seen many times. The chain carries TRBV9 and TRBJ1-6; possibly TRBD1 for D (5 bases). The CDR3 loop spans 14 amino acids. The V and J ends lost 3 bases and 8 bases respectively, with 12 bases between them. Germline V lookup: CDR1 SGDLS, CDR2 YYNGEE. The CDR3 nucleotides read TGTGCCAGCAGCGCCAGGGTTGTAGATTCACCCCTCCACTTT. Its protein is CASSARVVDSPLHF. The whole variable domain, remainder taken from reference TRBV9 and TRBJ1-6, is DSGVTQTPKHLITATGQRVTLRCSPRSGDLSVYWYQQSLDQGLQFLIQYYNGEERAKGNILERFSAQQFPDLHSELNLSSLELGDSALYFCASSARVVDSPLHFGNGTRLTVT.

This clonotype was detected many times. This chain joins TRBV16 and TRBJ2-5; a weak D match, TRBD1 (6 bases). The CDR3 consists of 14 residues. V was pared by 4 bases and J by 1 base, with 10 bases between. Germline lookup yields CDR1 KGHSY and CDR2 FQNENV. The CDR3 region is CASSPGQLQETQYF. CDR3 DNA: TGTGCCAGCAGCCCCGGACAGCTCCAAGAGACCCAGTACTTC.

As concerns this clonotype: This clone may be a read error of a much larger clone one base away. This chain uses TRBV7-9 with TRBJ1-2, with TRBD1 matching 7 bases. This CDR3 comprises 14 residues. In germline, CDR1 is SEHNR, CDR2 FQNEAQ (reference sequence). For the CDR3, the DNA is TGTACCAGCAGCTCCAGGGGGGCCATAGATGGCTACACCTTC. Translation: CTSSSRGAIDGYTF.

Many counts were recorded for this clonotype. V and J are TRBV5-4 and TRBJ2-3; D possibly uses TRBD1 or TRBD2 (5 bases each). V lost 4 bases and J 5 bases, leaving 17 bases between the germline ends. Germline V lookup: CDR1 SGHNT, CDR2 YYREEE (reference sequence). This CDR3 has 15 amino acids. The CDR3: CASSPGAPAGDTQYF. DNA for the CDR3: TGTGCCAGCAGCCCCGGGGCACCCGCGGGAGATACGCAGTATTTT.

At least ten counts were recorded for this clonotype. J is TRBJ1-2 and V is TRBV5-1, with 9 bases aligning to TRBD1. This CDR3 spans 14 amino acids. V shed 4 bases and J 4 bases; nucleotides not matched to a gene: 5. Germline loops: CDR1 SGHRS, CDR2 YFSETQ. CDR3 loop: CASSPGQGGYGYTF. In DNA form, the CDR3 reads TGCGCCAGCAGCCCGGGACAGGGAGGCTATGGCTACACCTTC.

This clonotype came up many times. Here the CDR3 DNA reads TGCGCCAGCTGGACAGGGGCTAGGCCAGATACGCAGTATTTT. It codes for CASWTGARPDTQYF. The J gene is TRBJ2-3, the V gene TRBV5-1; 9 nucleotides align to TRBD1. The CDR3 has 14 residues. CDR1 is SGHRS and CDR2 is YFSETQ in the germline V gene. The V segment lost 7 bases and the J segment 4 bases; nucleotides outside the gene matches: 7.